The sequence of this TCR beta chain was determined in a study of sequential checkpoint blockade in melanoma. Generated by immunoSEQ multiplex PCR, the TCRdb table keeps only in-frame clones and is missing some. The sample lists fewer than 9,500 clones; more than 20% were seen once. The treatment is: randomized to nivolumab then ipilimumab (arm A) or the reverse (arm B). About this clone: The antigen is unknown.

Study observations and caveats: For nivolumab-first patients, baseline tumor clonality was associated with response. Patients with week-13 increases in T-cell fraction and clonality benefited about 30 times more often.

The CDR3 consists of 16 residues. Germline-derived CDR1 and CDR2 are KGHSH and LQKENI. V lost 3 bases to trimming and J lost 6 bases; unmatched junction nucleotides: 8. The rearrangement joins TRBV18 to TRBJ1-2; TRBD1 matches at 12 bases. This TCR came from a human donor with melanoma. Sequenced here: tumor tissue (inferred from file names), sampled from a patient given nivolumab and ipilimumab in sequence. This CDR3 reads CASSPPGQGALDGYTF. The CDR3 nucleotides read TGTGCCAGCTCACCCCCGGGACAGGGGGCGCTTGATGGCTACACCTTC.